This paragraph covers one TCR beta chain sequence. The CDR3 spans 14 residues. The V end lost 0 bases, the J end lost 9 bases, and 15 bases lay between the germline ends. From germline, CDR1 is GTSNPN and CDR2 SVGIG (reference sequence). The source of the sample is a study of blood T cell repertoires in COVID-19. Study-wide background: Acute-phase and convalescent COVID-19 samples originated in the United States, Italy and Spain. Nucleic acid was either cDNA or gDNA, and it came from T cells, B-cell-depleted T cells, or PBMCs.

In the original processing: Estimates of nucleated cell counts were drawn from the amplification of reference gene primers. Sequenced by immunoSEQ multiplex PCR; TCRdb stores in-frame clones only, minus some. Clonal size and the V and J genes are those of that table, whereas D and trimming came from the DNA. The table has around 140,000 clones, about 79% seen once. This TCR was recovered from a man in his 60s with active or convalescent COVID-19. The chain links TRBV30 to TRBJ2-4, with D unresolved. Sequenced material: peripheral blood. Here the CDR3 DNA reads TGTGCCTGGAGTGTACGTACTGTCGCAAGCATTCAGTACTTC. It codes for CAWSVRTVASIQYF. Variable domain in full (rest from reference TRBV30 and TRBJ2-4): SQTIHQWPATLVQPVGSPLSLECTVEGTSNPNLYWYRQAAGRGLQLLFYSVGIGQISSEVPQNLSASRPQDRQFILSSKKLLLSDSGFYLCAWSVRTVASIQYFGAGTRLSVL.